The source of this T cell receptor (beta chain) is a study of T cell changes during pregnancy in multiple sclerosis. Repertoires were generated with immunoSEQ multiplex PCR, while TCRdb's copy carries only in-frame clones and drops some. The data show about 41,000 clones, 85% to 95% seen once. The TCR comes from a female donor with multiple sclerosis, enrolled in a pregnancy study. The starting material was CD8+ T cells from peripheral blood mononuclear cells, obtained in the third trimester of pregnancy.

The DNA for the CDR3 is TGTGCCAGTAGTGCCCGGACAGCAACTAATGAAAAACTGTTTTTT. Encoded protein: CASSARTATNEKLFF. The rearrangement links TRBV19 to TRBJ1-4; D possibly corresponds to TRBD1 (6 bases). The CDR3 length is 15 residues. The V end was cut by 5 bases, the J end by 0 bases, with 10 bases between. Germline V gene sequence: CDR1 LNHDA, CDR2 SQIVND (reference sequence).